The source of this TCR beta chain is a study of cytomegalovirus exposure and HLA in healthy donors (dated by TCRdb to between 2016 and 2019). Background for the entire study: An earlier analysis of around 600 of the donors reported about 250 Gb of sequence data and some 100 million unique TCR beta sequences from about 200 million T cells. An early release covering roughly 600 HLA-typed donors comprised about 310 gigabases of sequencing data and roughly 86 million unique TCR sequences. In the later analysis, no new phenotypic data were used to find candidate immune exposures; instead, reliance was placed on TCR beta sequences and their occurrence across donors. To study patterns of TCR occurrence, a later analysis re-analyzed previously published TCR beta repertoires from 666 donors and added high-resolution HLA genotyping. Typing coverage differed by locus: A, B, C, DRB1 and DQB1 were typed in about 629-640 donors, DQA1 in roughly 500, DPA1 in 600 to 610, and DPB1 in approximately 450. A later genetic analysis used genome-wide SNP genotypes for about 65% of the roughly 670 donors, treating that subset as a discovery cohort. Roughly 5 DR-DQ haplotypes were handled as single units for association and clustering because linkage in the cohort was strong. In addition to the first cohort of around 670 subjects, a separate validation cohort of over 90 different subjects was used. The study combined high-throughput TCR immunosequencing, statistical association of individual TCRs with disease status, and machine learning to predict cytomegalovirus infection status. The study was designed to test whether signatures of past pathogen exposure could be identified by cataloging public T cell receptors. Among roughly 370 genotyped donors of the cohort, an average of around 240,000 unique TCR beta nucleotide sequences were sequenced per donor, roughly 20% of them non-productive. Donor age, sex, ethnicity and CMV serostatus were compiled alongside the repertoire data. Of the 300 to 500 genotyped donors, roughly 80% were placed in the genetic ancestry cluster associated with self-reported Caucasian donors. To decide whether each TCR beta V gene segment behaved as functional or pseudogenic, an earlier analysis of some 600 of the donors relied on high-throughput TCR beta sequencing. Using immunosequencing, the study profiled T cell repertoires from around 670 subjects and related those repertoires to cytomegalovirus serostatus. HLA typing covered class I and class II loci at four-digit resolution. All discovery cohort repertoires had been generated using a single sequencing platform.

Beyond this particular receptor, the publication reports: In a later genetic analysis, a missense DCLRE1C variant was associated with V-gene and J-gene trimming of TCR beta chains, and the association was replicated in an independent cohort. Some IMGT-functional V segments, including TRBV6-2 and TRBV6-3, could not be told apart with the 87-base-pair reads, so those segments were excluded. This cohort had only TCR beta chains sequenced, and the lack of alpha or paired-chain data limited which features could be detected. Assigning TCR associations to individual alleles was difficult when HLA alleles, especially DR and DQ, strongly co-occurred. The study listed 164 TCR beta chains as associated with cytomegalovirus. Broadly in line with IMGT annotations, most TCR beta V segments showed up in productive rearrangements about 90% or about 30% of the time in an earlier analysis of a few hundred of the donors. In a later genetic analysis, fewer N-insertions in productive TCRs were reported among donors in an Asian-associated ancestry cluster than the approximately 710-donor mean. The only immune exposure information available for the cohort was CMV serostatus. Linkage disequilibrium might explain the correlated functional status among segregating V segments, but an unknown experimental factor could not be excluded. A further reported finding was that TCR beta sequences accurately predicted the HLA-A and HLA-B alleles for most subjects in the first cohort. Most CMV-associated TCR beta chains appeared to be HLA-restricted in a later analysis, and the HLA associations seemed to be driven largely by CMV exposure. A few of the identified cytomegalovirus-associated TCR beta chains were confirmed in vitro to be specific for cytomegalovirus antigens. Seventeen rarely observed V segments, including chromosome 9 orphons, were excluded from the earlier analysis of about 610 of the donors because counts were too low. Sequencing depth was assumed to be roughly uniform across donors in the presence/absence analyses, though that assumption may not hold. In a later analysis, HLA-associated TCR beta chains were found to be more clonally expanded and to have lower generation probabilities than equally common non-associated chains. While some public TCRs were present in many individuals, most TCR sequences turned up only very rarely across donors. The authors suggested that the approach could potentially be extended to other disease states and immunological phenotypes. A cluster of highly shared sequence variants was judged likely to be a technical artifact of the sequencing pipeline. In a later analysis, the rate of TCR association differed among HLA loci, with DRB1 alleles having the most associated TCRs and HLA-C alleles having the fewest. In a later analysis, several top co-occurrence clusters were reported to appear linked to parvovirus B19, influenza, CMV and Epstein-Barr virus. In both the original and validation cohorts, the classifier was reported to diagnose cytomegalovirus status with high specificity and sensitivity. Because some donors lacked HLA typing at each locus, the association tests relied only on the typed subset. At a false discovery rate of 0.05, a later analysis linked fewer than 20,000 TCR beta sequences to specific HLA alleles.

A remark on this clone: The antigen this receptor binds is unknown. No per-base quality is available; no much larger clone lies one base away. This sample includes further DNA sequences coding for the same CDR3.

The CDR3 covers 14 residues, taking in both the cysteine and the phenylalanine. Only the CDR3 portion is preserved as DNA: 42 bases, with reading frame beginning at the first base. CDR1 SGDLS and CDR2 YYNGEE are derived from the germline V gene. V was cut back by 0 bases and J by 5 bases, leaving a gap of 11 bases between them. The cohort comprised 666 healthy bone marrow donors. At the time of sampling, every cohort member was nominally healthy, though immune exposures that went unrecorded were likely present. The donor tested CMV seronegative, placing the donor among the 350 to 400 seronegative members of the cohort. A peripheral blood sample was collected from each donor, and TCR beta sequencing was performed on peripheral blood mononuclear cells. The Qiagen DNeasy Blood Extraction Kit was used to extract genomic DNA from the blood cell samples. Library method: the immunoSEQ multiplex PCR assay. The multiplex PCR relied on a mix of 60 forward primers for TCR Vbeta segments and 13 reverse primers for TCR Jbeta segments. The CDR3 region of rearranged TCR beta genes was amplified from genomic DNA by a multiplex PCR assay. The amplified TCR beta libraries were sequenced on the Illumina HiSeq System as 87-base-pair reads. The authors' analysis ran thus. Across the 700 or so repertoires, a later analysis counted 78 million or so unique TCR beta chains, around 11 million of which were shared by at least two donors. To remove PCR and sequencing errors, raw reads were error-corrected and collapsed into unique sequences using a nearest-neighbor algorithm that merged closely related sequences. CDR3 sequences were aligned to IMGT reference sequences to assign V, D and J gene segments. For a sequence to be retained, at least a six-nucleotide match to both a V gene segment and a J gene segment was required. Rearrangements were called productive when the CDR3 lacked stop codons and stayed in frame with V and J; all others were non-productive. CDR3 was defined by IMGT convention, running from the second conserved V-encoded cysteine to the conserved J-encoded phenylalanine. The earlier analysis of 587 of the donors excluded any sequence lacking an unambiguous match to a single V gene segment. In an earlier analysis of approximately 500 of the donors, a V segment was called functional when productive rearrangements were above 56.7%, and segregating when the standard deviation between donors exceeded 5%. A statistical classification framework was built for diagnosing cytomegalovirus status from the catalog of TCR beta chain sequences. V and J gene assignment, in a later analysis, came from comparing TCR nucleotide sequences with IMGT/GENE-DB human TR gene sequences. In a later analysis, CDR3 sequences and most-parsimonious VDJ recombination scenarios were assigned using the TCRdist pipeline. In a later analysis, each TCR beta chain was defined by its CDR3 amino acid sequence together with its V-gene family, and reads without a unique V-gene family were excluded. As a way to deal with suspected cross-contamination and a sequencing artifact, a later analysis dropped 640 or so nucleotide sequences that were highly shared and had low generation probability. In a later analysis, a clonal expansion index was calculated for each public chain from normalized within-repertoire ranks of inferred template counts. Generation probabilities in a later analysis came from a VDJ recombination model fitted to out-of-frame rearrangements, and those results were checked against IGoR. In a later analysis, hypergeometric tests were used to score TCR-TCR, TCR-HLA and TCR-CMV co-occurrence, with a repertoire-size bias correction applied to TCR pairs. To estimate false discovery rates, a later analysis permuted the HLA or CMV assignments 20 times. In a later analysis, co-occurring TCRs were grouped with DBSCAN, and TCRdist sequence similarity was added when clustering was performed within HLA-allele-positive subsets. For co-occurrence clustering, repertoires with fewer than 30,000 or more than 120,000 public chains were excluded, along with 4 to 6 repertoires with anomalous nucleotide sharing. Here the immuneACCESS table is served through TCRdb, limited to in-frame sequences with V and J called. Missing clones are a known gap in these copies; in checked studies unresolved V genes cover under half, and the rest lacks a known reason. V and J calls and clone size are copied from that table; D and trimming were computed from the DNA. Counted in this sample were some 200,000 clones; around 81% of them appeared once. About 2% of the sample belongs to the ten largest clones.

This receptor was obtained from a woman under 40 in good health and CMV-seronegative. The V and J segments used are TRBV9 and TRBJ2-5, with a weak D call of TRBD2 (6 bases match). The sequenced sample was PBMCs. The DNA reads as follows: TGTGCCAGCAGCGTAGGGGGGGTCGGGGAGACCCAGTACTTC. It encodes CASSVGGVGETQYF.